This section outlines one TCR beta chain sequence together with its context. Its antigen remains unidentified. The PCR had 60 Vbeta and 13 Jbeta primers. Authors' processing steps: An analysis that came later counted roughly 87 million unique TCR beta chains, roughly 11 million shared. Clones were read by immunoSEQ multiplex PCR, and TCRdb kept only the in-frame ones, dropping some. V, J and clone size reflect that table, while D and trimming were determined from the DNA. The sample includes about 130,000 clones, 80% of them seen just once. The germline V and J ends were trimmed by 1 base and 2 bases, with 10 bases remaining between them. The CDR3 sequence is 14 residues long. Germline lookup yields CDR1 SGHKS and CDR2 YYEKEE (reference sequence). Despite likely unrecorded immune exposures, the donors were nominally healthy at the time of sampling. The data were taken from a study of cytomegalovirus exposure and HLA in healthy donors. At the level of the study: A previous analysis identified approximately 120 million unique TCR beta sequences derived from roughly 180 million T cells. General observations from the study: Associated with HLA alleles at 0.05 false discovery rate in a later analysis were over 15,000 TCR beta sequences.

The source is a man aged 30-40 years in good health and CMV-seronegative. The sample was PBMCs. The V and J genes are TRBV5-5 and TRBJ2-7; D is unresolved. The CDR3 is CASSLYTAAYEQYF. Here the CDR3 DNA reads TGTGCCAGCAGCTTGTACACCGCTGCCTACGAGCAGTACTTC.